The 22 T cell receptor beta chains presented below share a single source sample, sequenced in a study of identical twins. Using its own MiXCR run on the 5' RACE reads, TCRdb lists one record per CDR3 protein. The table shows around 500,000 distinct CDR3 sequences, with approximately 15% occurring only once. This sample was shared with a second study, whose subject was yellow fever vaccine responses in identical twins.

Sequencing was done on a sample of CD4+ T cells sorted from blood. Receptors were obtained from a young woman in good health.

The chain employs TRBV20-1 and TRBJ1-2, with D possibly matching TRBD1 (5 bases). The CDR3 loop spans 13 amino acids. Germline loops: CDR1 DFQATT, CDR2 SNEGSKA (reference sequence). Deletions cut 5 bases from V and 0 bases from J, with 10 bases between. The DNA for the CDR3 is TGCAGTGCTCCCTCGACAGCTAACTATGGCTACACCTTC. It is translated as CSAPSTANYGYTF.

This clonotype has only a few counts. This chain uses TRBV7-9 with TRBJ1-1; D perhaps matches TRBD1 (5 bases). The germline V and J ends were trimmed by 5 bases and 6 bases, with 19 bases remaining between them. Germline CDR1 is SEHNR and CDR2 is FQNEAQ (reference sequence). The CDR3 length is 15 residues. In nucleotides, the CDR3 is TGTGCCAGCAGCCCGTCCGGGACGTTAGGGTCTGAAGCTTTCTTT. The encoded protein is CASSPSGTLGSEAFF.

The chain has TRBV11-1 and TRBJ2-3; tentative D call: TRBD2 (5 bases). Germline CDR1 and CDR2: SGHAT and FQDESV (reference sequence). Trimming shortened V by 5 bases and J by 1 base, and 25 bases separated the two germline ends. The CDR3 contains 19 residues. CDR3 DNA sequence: TGTGCCAGCAGCCCGCCTCGGGCCCCCGGGAACGTAGGCACAGATACGCAGTATTTT. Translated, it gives CASSPPRAPGNVGTDTQYF.

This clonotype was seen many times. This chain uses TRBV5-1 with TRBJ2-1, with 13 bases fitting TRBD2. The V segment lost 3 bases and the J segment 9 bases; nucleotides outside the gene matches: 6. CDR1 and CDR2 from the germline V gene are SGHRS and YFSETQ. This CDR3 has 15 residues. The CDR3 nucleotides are TGCGCCAGCAGCTGGACTAGCGGGAGATCGGGTGAGCAGTTCTTC. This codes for CASSWTSGRSGEQFF.

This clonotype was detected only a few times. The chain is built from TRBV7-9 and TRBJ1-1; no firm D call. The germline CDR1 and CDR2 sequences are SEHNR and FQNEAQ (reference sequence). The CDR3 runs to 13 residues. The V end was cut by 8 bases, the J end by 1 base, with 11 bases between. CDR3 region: CASERATNTEAFF. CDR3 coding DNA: TGTGCCAGCGAGCGGGCAACGAACACTGAAGCTTTCTTT. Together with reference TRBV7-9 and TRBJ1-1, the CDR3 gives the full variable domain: DTGVSQNPRHKITKRGQNVTFRCDPISEHNRLYWYRQTLGQGPEFLTYFQNEAQLEKSRLLSDRFSAERPKGSFSTLEIQRTEQGDSAMYLCASERATNTEAFFGQGTRLTVV.

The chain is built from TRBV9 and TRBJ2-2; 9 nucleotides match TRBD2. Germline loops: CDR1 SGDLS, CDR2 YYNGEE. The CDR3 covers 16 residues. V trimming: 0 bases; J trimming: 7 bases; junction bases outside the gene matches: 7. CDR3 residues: CASSVALAGMGGELFF. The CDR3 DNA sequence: TGTGCCAGCAGCGTAGCCCTAGCGGGAATGGGCGGGGAGCTGTTTTTT.

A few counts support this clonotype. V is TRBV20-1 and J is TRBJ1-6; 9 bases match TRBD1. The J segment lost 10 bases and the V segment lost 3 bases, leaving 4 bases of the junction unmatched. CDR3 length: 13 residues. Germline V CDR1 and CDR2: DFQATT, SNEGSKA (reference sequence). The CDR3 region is CSASRDRESPLHF. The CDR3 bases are TGCAGTGCTAGTCGGGACAGGGAATCACCCCTCCACTTT.

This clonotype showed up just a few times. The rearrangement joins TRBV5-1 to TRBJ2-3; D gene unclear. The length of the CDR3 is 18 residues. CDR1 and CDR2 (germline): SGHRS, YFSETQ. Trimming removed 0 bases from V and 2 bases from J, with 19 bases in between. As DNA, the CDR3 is TGCGCCAGCAGCTTGGATCTAAGTTTTACACGCCTCACAGATACGCAGTATTTT. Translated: CASSLDLSFTRLTDTQYF.

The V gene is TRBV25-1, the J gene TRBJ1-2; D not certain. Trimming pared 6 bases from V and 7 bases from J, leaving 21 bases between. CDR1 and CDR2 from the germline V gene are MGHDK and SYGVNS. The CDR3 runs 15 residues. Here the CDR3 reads CASRGISRGEGGYTF. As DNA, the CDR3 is TGTGCCAGCAGGGGGATTTCCCGGGGAGAGGGTGGCTACACCTTC.

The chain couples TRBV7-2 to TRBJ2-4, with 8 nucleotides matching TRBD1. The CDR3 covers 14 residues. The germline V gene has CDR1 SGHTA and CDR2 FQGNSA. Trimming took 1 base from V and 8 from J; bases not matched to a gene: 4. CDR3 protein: CASSLDQGADIQYF. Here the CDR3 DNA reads TGTGCCAGCAGCTTAGACCAGGGGGCGGACATTCAGTACTTC.

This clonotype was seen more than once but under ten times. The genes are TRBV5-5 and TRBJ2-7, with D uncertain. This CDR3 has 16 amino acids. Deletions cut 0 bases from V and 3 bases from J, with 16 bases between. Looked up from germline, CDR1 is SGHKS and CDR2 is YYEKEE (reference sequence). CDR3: CASSLVVGVRDYEQYF. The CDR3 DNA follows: TGTGCCAGCAGCTTGGTCGTAGGAGTTCGAGACTACGAGCAGTACTTC.

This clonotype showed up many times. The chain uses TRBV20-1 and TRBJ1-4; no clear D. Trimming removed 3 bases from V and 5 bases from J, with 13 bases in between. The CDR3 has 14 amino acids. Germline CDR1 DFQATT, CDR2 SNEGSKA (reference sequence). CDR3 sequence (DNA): TGCAGTGCTAGTGCGGCGCTCTTGAATGAAAAACTGTTTTTT. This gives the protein CSASAALLNEKLFF.

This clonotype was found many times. DNA for the CDR3: TGTGCCAGCAGCGTAGGGGGAGGGCCGACAGATACGCAGTATTTT. Its protein product is CASSVGGGPTDTQYF. This chain connects TRBV9 to TRBJ2-3; 7 bases match TRBD2. J gave up 3 bases and V 0 bases, and 4 bases lay outside the gene matches. This CDR3 comprises 15 residues. The germline V gene has CDR1 SGDLS and CDR2 YYNGEE.

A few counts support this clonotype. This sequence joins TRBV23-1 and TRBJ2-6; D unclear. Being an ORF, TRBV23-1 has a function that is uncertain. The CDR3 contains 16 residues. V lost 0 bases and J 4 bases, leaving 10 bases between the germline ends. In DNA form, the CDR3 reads TGCGCCAGCAGTCAATCACCGCGGTCCGGGGCCAACGTCCTGACTTTC. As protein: CASSQSPRSGANVLTF.

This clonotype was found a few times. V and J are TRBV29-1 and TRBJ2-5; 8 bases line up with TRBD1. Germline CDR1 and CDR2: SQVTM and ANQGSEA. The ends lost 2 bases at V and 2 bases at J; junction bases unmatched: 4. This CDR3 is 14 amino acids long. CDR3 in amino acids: CSVESYRGQETQYF. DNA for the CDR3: TGCAGCGTTGAATCTTACAGGGGGCAAGAGACCCAGTACTTC.

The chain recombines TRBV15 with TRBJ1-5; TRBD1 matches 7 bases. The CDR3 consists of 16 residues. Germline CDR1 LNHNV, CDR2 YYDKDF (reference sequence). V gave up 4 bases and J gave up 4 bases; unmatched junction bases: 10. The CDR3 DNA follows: TGTGCCACCAGCAACCCCTGGGACAGAACAAATCAGCCCCAGCATTTT. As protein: CATSNPWDRTNQPQHF.

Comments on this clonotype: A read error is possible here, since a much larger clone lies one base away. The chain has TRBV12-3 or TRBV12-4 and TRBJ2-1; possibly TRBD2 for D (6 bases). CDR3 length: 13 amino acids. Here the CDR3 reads CSSSLPEGNEQFF. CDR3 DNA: TGTTCCAGCAGTCTCCCGGAGGGCAATGAGCAGTTCTTC.

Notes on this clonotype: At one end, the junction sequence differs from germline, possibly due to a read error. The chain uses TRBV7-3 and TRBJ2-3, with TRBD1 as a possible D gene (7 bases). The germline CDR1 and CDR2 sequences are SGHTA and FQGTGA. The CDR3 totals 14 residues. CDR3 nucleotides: TGTGCCAGCAGCTCGCAGGGGGGCACAGATACGCGGTATTTT. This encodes CASSSQGGTDTRYF. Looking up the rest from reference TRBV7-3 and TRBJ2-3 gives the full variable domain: GAGVSQTPSNKVTEKGKYVELRCDPISGHTALYWYRQSLGQGPEFLIYFQGTGAADDSGLPNDRFFAVRPEGSVSTLKIQRTERGDSAVYLCASSSQGGTDTRYFGPGTRLTVL.

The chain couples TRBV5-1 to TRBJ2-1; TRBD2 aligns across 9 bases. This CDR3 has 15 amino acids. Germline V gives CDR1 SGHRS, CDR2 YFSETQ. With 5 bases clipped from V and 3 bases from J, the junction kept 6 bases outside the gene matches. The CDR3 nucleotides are TGCGCCAGCAGGATAGCGGGGGACAACTACAATGAGCAGTTCTTC. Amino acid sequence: CASRIAGDNYNEQFF.

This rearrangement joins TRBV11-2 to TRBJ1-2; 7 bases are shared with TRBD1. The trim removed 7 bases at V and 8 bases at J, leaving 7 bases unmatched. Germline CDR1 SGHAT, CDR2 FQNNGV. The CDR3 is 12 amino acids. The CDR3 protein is CASTQGRGGYTF. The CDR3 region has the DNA TGTGCCAGCACCCAAGGCAGGGGGGGCTACACCTTC.

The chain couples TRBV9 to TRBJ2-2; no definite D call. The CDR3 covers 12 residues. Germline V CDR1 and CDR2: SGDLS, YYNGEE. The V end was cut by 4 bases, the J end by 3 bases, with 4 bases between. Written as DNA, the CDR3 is TGTGCCAGCAGCTCCCACACCGGGGAGCTGTTTTTT. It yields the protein CASSSHTGELFF.

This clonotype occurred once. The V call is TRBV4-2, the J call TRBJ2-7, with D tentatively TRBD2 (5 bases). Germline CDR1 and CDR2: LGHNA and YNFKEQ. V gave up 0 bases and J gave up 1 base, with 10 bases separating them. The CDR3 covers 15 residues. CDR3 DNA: TGTGCCAGCAGCCAAGATTTAGCGACATCCTACGAGCAGTACTTC. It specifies CASSQDLATSYEQYF.